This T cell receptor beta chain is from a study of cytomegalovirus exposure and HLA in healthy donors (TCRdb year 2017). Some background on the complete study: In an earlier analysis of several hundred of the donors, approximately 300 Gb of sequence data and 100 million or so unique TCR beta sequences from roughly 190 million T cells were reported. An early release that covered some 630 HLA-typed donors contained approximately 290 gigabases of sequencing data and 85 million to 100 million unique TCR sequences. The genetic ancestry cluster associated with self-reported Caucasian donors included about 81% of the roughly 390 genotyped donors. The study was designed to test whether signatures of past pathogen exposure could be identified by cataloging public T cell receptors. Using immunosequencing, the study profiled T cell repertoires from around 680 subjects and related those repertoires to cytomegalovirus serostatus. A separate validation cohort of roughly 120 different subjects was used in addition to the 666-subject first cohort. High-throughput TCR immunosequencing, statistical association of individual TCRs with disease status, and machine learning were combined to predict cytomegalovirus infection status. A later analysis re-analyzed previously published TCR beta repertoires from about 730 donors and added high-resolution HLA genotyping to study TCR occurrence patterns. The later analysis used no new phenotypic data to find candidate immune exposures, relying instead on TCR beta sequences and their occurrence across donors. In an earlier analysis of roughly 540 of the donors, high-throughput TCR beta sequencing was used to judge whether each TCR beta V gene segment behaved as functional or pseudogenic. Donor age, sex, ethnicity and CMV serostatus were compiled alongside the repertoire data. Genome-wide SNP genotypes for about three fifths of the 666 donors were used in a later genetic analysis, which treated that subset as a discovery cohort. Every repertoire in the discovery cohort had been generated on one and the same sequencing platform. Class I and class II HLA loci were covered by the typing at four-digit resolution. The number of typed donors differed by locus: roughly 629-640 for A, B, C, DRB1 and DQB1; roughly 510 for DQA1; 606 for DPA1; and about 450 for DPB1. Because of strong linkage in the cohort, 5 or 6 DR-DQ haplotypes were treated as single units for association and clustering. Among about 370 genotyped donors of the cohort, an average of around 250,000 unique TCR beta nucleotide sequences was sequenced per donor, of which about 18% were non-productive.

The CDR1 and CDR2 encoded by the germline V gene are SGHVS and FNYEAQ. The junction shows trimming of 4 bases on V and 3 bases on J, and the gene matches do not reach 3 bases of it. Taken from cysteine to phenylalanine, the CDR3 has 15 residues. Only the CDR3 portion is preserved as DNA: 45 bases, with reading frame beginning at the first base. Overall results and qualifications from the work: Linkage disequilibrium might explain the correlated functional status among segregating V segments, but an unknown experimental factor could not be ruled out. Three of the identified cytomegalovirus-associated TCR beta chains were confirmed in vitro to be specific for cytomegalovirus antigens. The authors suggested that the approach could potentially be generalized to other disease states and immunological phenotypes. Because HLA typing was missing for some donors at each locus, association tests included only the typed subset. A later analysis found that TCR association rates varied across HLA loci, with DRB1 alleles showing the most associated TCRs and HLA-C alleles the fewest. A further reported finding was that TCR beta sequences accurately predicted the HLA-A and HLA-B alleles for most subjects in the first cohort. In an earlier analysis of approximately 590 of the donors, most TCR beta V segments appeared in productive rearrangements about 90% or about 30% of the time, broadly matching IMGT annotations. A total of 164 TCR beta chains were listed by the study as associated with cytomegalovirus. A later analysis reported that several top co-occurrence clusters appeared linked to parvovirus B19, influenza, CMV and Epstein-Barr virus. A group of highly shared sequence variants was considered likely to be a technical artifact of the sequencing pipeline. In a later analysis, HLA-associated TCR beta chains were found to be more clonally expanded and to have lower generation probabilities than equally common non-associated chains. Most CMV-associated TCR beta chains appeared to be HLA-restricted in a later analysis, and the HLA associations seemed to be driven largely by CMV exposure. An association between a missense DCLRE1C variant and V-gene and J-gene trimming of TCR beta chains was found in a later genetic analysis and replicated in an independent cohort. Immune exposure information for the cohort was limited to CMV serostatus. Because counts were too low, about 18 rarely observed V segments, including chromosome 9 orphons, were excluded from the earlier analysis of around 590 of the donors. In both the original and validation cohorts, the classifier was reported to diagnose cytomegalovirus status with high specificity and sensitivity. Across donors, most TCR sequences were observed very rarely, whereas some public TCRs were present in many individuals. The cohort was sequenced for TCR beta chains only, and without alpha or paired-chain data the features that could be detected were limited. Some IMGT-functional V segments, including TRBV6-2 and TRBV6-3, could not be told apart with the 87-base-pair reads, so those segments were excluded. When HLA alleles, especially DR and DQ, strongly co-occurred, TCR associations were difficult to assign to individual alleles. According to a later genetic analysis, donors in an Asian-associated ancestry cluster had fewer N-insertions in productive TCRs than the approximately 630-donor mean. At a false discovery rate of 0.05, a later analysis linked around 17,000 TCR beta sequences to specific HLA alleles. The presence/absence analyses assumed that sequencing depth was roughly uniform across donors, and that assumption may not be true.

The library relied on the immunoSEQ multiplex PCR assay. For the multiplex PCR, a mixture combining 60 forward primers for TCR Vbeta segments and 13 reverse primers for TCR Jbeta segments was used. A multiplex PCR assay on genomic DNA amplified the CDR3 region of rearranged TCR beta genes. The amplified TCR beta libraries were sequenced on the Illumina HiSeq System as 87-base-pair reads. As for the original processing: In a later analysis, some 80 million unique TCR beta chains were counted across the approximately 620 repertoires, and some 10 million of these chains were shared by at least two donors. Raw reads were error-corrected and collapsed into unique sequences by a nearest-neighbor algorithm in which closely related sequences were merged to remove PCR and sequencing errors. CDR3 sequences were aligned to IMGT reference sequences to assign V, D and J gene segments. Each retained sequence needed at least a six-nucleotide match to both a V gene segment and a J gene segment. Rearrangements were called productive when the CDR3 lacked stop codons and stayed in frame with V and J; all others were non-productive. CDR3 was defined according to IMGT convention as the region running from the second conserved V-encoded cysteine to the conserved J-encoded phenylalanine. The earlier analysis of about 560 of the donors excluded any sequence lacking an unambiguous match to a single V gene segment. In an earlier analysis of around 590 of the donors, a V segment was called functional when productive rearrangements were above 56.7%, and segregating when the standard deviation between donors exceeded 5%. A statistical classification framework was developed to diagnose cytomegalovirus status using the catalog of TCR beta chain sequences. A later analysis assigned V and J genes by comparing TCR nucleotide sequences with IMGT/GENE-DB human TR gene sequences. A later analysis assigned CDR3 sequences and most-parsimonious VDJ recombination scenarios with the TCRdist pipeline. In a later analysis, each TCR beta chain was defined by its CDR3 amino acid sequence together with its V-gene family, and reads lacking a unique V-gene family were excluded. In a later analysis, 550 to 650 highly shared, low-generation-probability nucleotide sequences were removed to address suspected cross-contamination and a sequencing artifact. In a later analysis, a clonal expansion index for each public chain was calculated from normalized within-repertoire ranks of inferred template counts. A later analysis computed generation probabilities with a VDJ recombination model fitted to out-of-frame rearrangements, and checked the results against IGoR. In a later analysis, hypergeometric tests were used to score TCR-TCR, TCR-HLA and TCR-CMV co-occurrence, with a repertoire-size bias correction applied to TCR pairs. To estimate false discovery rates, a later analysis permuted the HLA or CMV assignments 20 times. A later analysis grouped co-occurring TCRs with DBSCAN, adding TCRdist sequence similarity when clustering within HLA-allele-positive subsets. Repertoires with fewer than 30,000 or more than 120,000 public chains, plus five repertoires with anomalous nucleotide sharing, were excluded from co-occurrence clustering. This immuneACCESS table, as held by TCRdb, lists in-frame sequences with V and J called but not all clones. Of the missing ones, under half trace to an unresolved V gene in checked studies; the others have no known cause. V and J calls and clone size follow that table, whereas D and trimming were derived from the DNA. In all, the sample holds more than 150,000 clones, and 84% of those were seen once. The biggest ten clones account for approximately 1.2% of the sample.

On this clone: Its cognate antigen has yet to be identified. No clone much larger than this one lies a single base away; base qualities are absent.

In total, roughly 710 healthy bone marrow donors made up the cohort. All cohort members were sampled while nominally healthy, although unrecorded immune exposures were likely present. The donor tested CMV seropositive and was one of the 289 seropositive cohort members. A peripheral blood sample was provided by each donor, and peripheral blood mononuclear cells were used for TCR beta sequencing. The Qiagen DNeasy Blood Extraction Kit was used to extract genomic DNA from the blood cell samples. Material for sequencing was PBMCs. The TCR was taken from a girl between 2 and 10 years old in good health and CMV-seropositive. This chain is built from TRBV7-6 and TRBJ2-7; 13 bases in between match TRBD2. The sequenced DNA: TGTGCCAGCAGCTCCAGACTAGCGGGAGGCTACGAGCAGTACTTC. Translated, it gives CASSSRLAGGYEQYF. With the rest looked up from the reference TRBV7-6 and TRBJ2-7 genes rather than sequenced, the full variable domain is GAGVSQSPRYKVTKRGQDVALRCDPISGHVSLYWYRQALGQGPEFLTYFNYEAQQDKSGLPNDRFSAERPEGSISTLTIQRTEQRDSAMYRCASSSRLAGGYEQYFGPGTRLTVT.